The clone carrying this T cell receptor beta chain was seen ten or more times. Its antigen is not known. No cell sorting was done before RNA was extracted from the tissue. CDR3 size: 16 residues. V was trimmed by 5 bases and J by 5 bases, leaving 21 bases between them. This sample is part of a study of tumor and adjacent non-tumor tissue in lung cancer. Study context: The patients, approximately 9 men and four to six women, were roughly 30 to 80 with stage I to III disease. Study-level findings and limits: Tumor repertoires had a smaller top 100 clone share than normal lung. Tumor TCR diversity, when higher, was linked to shorter survival. TCR diversity was significantly greater in tumor than normal lung tissue.

The library came from three nested PCR rounds adapted from ARM-PCR protocols. TCRdb recomputed calls from the multiplex PCR reads with MiXCR, one row per CDR3 protein. The sample has fewer than 85,000 distinct CDR3 sequences, roughly 80% seen once. Sequenced sample: lung tumor tissue. The receptor comes from a woman in her fifties or sixties with non-small cell lung cancer. V is TRBV12-3 or TRBV12-4 and J is TRBJ2-5, with TRBD1 as a possible D gene (6 bases). The CDR3 sequence is CASSQNSGHPQETQYF. In nucleotides, the CDR3 is TGTGCCAGCAGTCAGAACTCGGGACACCCACAGGAGACCCAGTACTTC.